These T cell receptor beta chains were read from a single sample in a study of CD8+CD57+ T cells in acquired aplastic anemia. One entry per CDR3 protein, called by TCRdb with MiXCR from the reads. This table holds roughly 280,000 distinct CDR3 sequences, around three fifths found once. Material for sequencing was sorted CD4+, CD8+, or CD8+CD57+ T cells (not recorded which) from PBMCs. These receptors all come from a human donor with aplastic anemia. Both conserved end residues are part of each CDR3. The order of the fields is J gene, V gene, CDR3 length, D gene, clone size, CDR3 DNA, CDR3 protein. The D gene is left open where the match is weak. Clone size is shown for a subset of rows, as once, few, many or a class of expanded clone.

J: TRBJ1-2; V: TRBV4-2; length: 14; D: .; size: many; DNA: TGTGCCAGCAGCCAAGGACGAGGGGACTATGGCTACACCTTC; CDR3: CASSQGRGDYGYTF
J: TRBJ2-5; V: TRBV2; length: 16; D: TRBD1; size: few; DNA: TGTGCCAGCAGCGTAGTAGGGACAGTTCCCCAAGAGACCCAGTACTTC; CDR3: CASSVVGTVPQETQYF
J: TRBJ2-7; V: TRBV6-4; length: 14; D: TRBD1; size: .; DNA: TGTGCCAGCAGTCCGGGACAGGAATCCTACGAGCAGTACTTC; CDR3: CASSPGQESYEQYF
J: TRBJ2-3; V: TRBV14; length: 16; D: TRBD1; size: many; DNA: TGTGCCAGCAGCCTGACGGGACAGGGGACCACAGATACGCAGTATTTT; CDR3: CASSLTGQGTTDTQYF
J: TRBJ1-1; V: TRBV18; length: 13; D: .; size: many; DNA: TGTGCCAGCTCACCTGGAAGGAACACTGAAGCTTTCTTT; CDR3: CASSPGRNTEAFF
J: TRBJ2-3; V: TRBV7-2; length: 13; D: TRBD2; size: .; DNA: TGTGCCAGCAGCGCTAGCGGGAGGGATACGCAGTATTTT; CDR3: CASSASGRDTQYF
J: TRBJ2-1; V: TRBV11-3; length: 15; D: TRBD1; size: few; DNA: TGTGCCAGCAGTTTCACGACAGGGATCTACAATGAGCAGTTCTTC; CDR3: CASSFTTGIYNEQFF
J: TRBJ2-6; V: TRBV2; length: 17; D: TRBD1; size: .; DNA: TGTGCCAGCAGTGACGACAGGGTTCCGGGCGGGGCCAACGTCCTGACTTTC; CDR3: CASSDDRVPGGANVLTF
J: TRBJ2-1; V: TRBV2; length: 15; D: TRBD2; size: many; DNA: TGTGCCAGCAGTGAAGTAGGTCTAGCGGGGGTCGAGCAGTTCTTC; CDR3: CASSEVGLAGVEQFF
J: TRBJ1-1; V: TRBV4-3; length: 14; D: .; size: .; DNA: TGCGCCAGCAGCCAAGGACAGCAGAACACTGAAGCTTTCTTT; CDR3: CASSQGQQNTEAFF
J: TRBJ1-1; V: TRBV28; length: 15; D: .; size: once; DNA: TGTGCCAGCAGTCCTACACCCGGAGGGGTGGGTGAAGCTTTCTTT; CDR3: CASSPTPGGVGEAFF
J: TRBJ2-3; V: TRBV5-6; length: 15; D: .; size: .; DNA: TGTGCCAGCAGCTTGGCCGTTGGGCCCACAGATACGCAGTATTTT; CDR3: CASSLAVGPTDTQYF
J: TRBJ2-7; V: TRBV2; length: 12; D: .; size: .; DNA: TGTGCCAGCAGGGGACCTTCCTACGAGCAGTACTTC; CDR3: CASRGPSYEQYF
J: TRBJ2-1; V: TRBV9; length: 15; D: .; size: .; DNA: TGTGCCAGCAGCGTAGCGTATGAGATCTACAATGAGCAGTTCTTC; CDR3: CASSVAYEIYNEQFF
J: TRBJ1-2; V: TRBV20-1; length: 13; D: .; size: .; DNA: TGCAGTGCATGGGACCCTACGTTGAATGGCTACACCTTC; CDR3: CSAWDPTLNGYTF
J: TRBJ1-1; V: TRBV5-6; length: 14; D: .; size: .; DNA: TGTGCCAGCAGCTTCTGGACGGTGAACACTGAAGCTTTCTTT; CDR3: CASSFWTVNTEAFF
J: TRBJ2-3; V: TRBV7-9; length: 12; D: .; size: .; DNA: TGTGCCAGCCGGGATAGCACAGATACGCAGTATTTT; CDR3: CASRDSTDTQYF
J: TRBJ2-1; V: TRBV5-1; length: 11; D: .; size: .; DNA: TGCGCCAGCAGCTACGGACTAGAGCAGTTCTTC; CDR3: CASSYGLEQFF
J: TRBJ2-5; V: TRBV2; length: 13; D: .; size: .; DNA: TGTGCCAGCAGGGGCGGAGGCCAAGAGACCCAGTACTTC; CDR3: CASRGGGQETQYF
J: TRBJ2-3; V: TRBV7-2; length: 16; D: .; size: .; DNA: TGTGCCAGCAGTGACCGATGGTCAGGGACCACAGATACGCAGTATTTT; CDR3: CASSDRWSGTTDTQYF
J: TRBJ2-1; V: TRBV11-3; length: 15; D: .; size: many; DNA: TGTGCCAGCAGCTTAAGCGGGCCTACCTACAATGAGCAGTTCTTC; CDR3: CASSLSGPTYNEQFF
J: TRBJ2-3; V: TRBV25-1; length: 14; D: .; size: .; DNA: TGTGCCAGCACTTTCTCCAGGGAGGCAGATACGCAGTATTTT; CDR3: CASTFSREADTQYF
J: TRBJ2-7; V: TRBV20-1; length: 14; D: .; size: few; DNA: TGCAGTGCTAGACTGACAGGCGTCGACTACGAGCAGTACTTC; CDR3: CSARLTGVDYEQYF
J: TRBJ1-6; V: TRBV15; length: 13; D: .; size: .; DNA: TGTGCCACCAGCAGAGAGGTGGATACACCCCTCCACTTT; CDR3: CATSREVDTPLHF
J: TRBJ1-3; V: TRBV7-2; length: 15; D: .; size: .; DNA: TGTGCCAGCAGCTTAGACGGGAGCTCTGGAAACACCATATATTTT; CDR3: CASSLDGSSGNTIYF
J: TRBJ2-5; V: TRBV9; length: 15; D: TRBD2; size: .; DNA: TGTGCCAGCACGTGGGGCGGGAGCGTCCAAGAGACCCAGTACTTC; CDR3: CASTWGGSVQETQYF
J: TRBJ2-3; V: TRBV11-2; length: 16; D: TRBD2; size: many; DNA: TGTGCCAGCAGCCCGGGACTAGCGGGAGCGGGGTATACGCAGTATTTT; CDR3: CASSPGLAGAGYTQYF
J: TRBJ2-1; V: TRBV29-1; length: 13; D: TRBD2; size: many; DNA: TGCAGCGTTGATGTACTAGCGTCCCGTGAGCAGTTCTTC; CDR3: CSVDVLASREQFF
J: TRBJ1-1; V: TRBV5-1; length: 14; D: TRBD1; size: .; DNA: TGCGCCAGCAGCCAAGATCAATGGGACAGGGGGGCTTTCTTT; CDR3: CASSQDQWDRGAFF
J: TRBJ2-2; V: TRBV7-9; length: 13; D: .; size: .; DNA: TGTGCCAGCAGCTCGGGCTGGGCCGGGGAGCTGTTTTTT; CDR3: CASSSGWAGELFF
J: TRBJ1-2; V: TRBV7-9; length: 12; D: .; size: .; DNA: TGTGCCAGCAGCTTAGCTTCCTATGGCTACACCTTC; CDR3: CASSLASYGYTF